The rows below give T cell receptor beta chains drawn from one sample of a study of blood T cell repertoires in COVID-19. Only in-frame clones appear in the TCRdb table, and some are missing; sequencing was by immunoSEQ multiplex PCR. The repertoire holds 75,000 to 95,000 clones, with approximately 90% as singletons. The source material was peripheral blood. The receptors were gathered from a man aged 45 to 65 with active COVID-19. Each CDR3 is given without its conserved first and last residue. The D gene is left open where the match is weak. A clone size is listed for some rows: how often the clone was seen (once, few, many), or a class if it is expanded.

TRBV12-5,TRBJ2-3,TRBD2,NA,ASGLGSGKTDTQY
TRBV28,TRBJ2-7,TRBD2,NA,ASREPGGYEQY
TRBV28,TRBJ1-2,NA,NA,ASSRGGRGYT
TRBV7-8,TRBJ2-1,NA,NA,ASSRQSLVYDEQF
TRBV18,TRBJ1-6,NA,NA,ASSLNQGSLDSPLH
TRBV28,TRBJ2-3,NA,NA,ASVGGAVPTDTQY
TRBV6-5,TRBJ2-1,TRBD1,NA,ASSPQGYEQF
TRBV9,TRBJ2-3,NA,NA,ASSVSLADTQY
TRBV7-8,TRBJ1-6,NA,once,ASSLGRSVSPLH
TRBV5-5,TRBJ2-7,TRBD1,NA,ASSYSTGTVTYEQY
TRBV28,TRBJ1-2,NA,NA,ASSLNGVNYGYT
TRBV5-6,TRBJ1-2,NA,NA,ASSPRGSNYGYT
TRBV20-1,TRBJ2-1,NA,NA,SADLNGGQF
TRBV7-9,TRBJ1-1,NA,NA,ASSLVSGKNTEAF
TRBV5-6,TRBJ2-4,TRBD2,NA,ASSPGTSGRVAKNIQY
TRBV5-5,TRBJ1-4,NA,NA,ASSLGGMGSANEKLF
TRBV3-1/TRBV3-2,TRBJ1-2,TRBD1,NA,ASSTGDYGYT
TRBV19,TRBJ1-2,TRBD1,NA,ASSVTGTAYGYT
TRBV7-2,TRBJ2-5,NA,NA,ASSPRGPTVESQY
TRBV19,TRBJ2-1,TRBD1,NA,ASQNRDRDFHEQF
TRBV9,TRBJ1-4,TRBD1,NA,ASSVEGTGHEKLF
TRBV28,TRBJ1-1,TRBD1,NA,ASALGQGEAF
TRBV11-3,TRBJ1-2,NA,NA,ASSSTLAANYGYT
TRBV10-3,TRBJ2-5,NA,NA,AIAGTGWETQY
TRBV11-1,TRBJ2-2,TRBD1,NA,ASSLQGQGVSGELF
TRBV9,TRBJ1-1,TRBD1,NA,ASSVQPRGHTEAF
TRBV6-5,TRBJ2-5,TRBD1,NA,ASRGTVQETQY
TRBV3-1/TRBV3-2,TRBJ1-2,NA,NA,ASTSERVAGYT
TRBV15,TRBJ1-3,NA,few,ATSRRRQTSGNTIY
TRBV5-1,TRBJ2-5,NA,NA,ASSSADISLQETQY
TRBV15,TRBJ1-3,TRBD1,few,ATGDRVSGNTIY
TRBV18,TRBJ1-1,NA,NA,ASSQSDTREAF
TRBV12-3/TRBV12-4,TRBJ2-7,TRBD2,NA,ASREGGEQY
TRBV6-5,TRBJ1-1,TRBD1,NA,ASSYYGTAKNTEAF
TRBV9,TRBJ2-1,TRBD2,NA,ASSPRGTSAYNEQF